This T cell receptor beta chain was captured by sequencing in a study of chemoradiotherapy in HPV16-positive cancers. Background on the study: Candidate HPV-specific T-cell clones and common TCR motifs came from functional assays in a couple of HPV16-positive patients.

Findings of the study overall: Candidate HPV-specific clones and E7-related TCR motifs grew in tumor during treatment.

The repertoire was sequenced with immunoSEQ multiplex PCR; TCRdb's copy has only in-frame clones and lacks some. The repertoire holds over 7,000 clones, with more than 75% as singletons. This CDR3 is built from 14 residues. Per germline, CDR1 MNHEY and CDR2 SVGAGI. Trimming removed 0 bases at V and 5 bases at J, with 7 bases between. Repeated repertoire sampling spanned the course of chemoradiotherapy. This clone has more than one count but fewer than ten. The antigen remains undetermined. This clonotype was obtained from a human donor with HPV-associated anogenital cancer. The biological material was taken from a patient who underwent chemoradiotherapy. The gene calls are TRBV6-5 and TRBJ2-2; D remains unclear. This CDR3 is CASSYSALTGELFF. In nucleotides, the CDR3 is TGTGCCAGCAGTTACTCGGCGTTAACCGGGGAGCTGTTTTTT.